The 5 T cell receptor beta chains presented below share a single source sample, sequenced in a study of CD8+ T cells in alopecia areata. The treatment is: oral pan-JAK inhibitor, 5-10 mg twice daily. Extraction and reverse transcription of RNA yielded cDNA as the sequencing template. Using immunoSEQ multiplex PCR, the repertoire was profiled, and TCRdb retains in-frame clones only, with some absent. The sample yields about 120,000 clones, 50% to 75% seen once. The sample consisted of CD8+ T cells sorted from blood, taken at week 4, from a patient treated with tofacitinib. These receptors all come from a human donor with alopecia areata.

The chain is built from TRBV5-6 and TRBJ2-5, with a tentative D call TRBD2 (6 bases). The CDR3 sequence is 15 residues long. The germline V gene encodes CDR1 SGHDT and CDR2 YYEEEE. V was cut by 4 bases and J by 4 bases, with 17 bases left in between. The CDR3 loop reads CASSPLFSGAETQYF. DNA for the CDR3: TGTGCCAGCAGCCCCCTCTTCTCGGGAGCAGAGACCCAGTACTTC. Looking up the rest from reference TRBV5-6 and TRBJ2-5 gives the full variable domain: DAGVTQSPTHLIKTRGQQVTLRCSPKSGHDTVSWYQQALGQGPQFIFQYYEEEERQRGNFPDRFSGHQFPNYSSELNVNALLLGDSALYLCASSPLFSGAETQYFGPGTRLLVL.

This sequence joins TRBV5-4 and TRBJ2-1; D possibly uses TRBD1 or TRBD2 (5 bases each). CDR1 and CDR2 from the germline V gene are SGHNT and YYREEE (reference sequence). This CDR3 is 14 amino acids long. Trimming pared 5 bases from V and 4 bases from J, leaving 13 bases between. Here the CDR3 reads CASRSRDGYNEQFF. The CDR3 nucleotides are TGTGCCAGCAGGTCGAGGGACGGTTACAATGAGCAGTTCTTC.

The chain joins TRBV5-1 to TRBJ2-5; D is unresolved. Trimming cost V 2 bases and J 4 bases, with 12 bases left between them. In germline, CDR1 is SGHRS, CDR2 YFSETQ. The CDR3 contains 14 residues. DNA of the CDR3: TGCGCCAGCAGCTTAGAGAATGCCCTAGAGACCCAGTACTTC. This codes for CASSLENALETQYF.

The chain carries TRBV25-1 and TRBJ2-3; 7 nucleotides line up with TRBD1. V dropped 6 bases and J dropped 10; count of bases not matched to a gene: 1. CDR3 length: 10 amino acids. Germline V CDR1 and CDR2: MGHDK, SYGVNS. The CDR3 sequence: CASSGQAQYF. The CDR3 region has the DNA TGTGCCAGCAGCGGACAGGCGCAGTATTTT. Supplemented by reference TRBV25-1 and TRBJ2-3, the full variable domain reads EADIYQTPRYLVIGTGKKITLECSQTMGHDKMYWYQQDPGMELHLIHYSYGVNSTEKGDLSSESTVSRIRTEHFPLTLESARPSHTSQYLCASSGQAQYFGPGTRLTVL.

This chain connects TRBV27 to TRBJ1-5; D is uncertain. The CDR3 is made up of 13 amino acids. CDR1 is MNHEY and CDR2 is SMNVEV in the germline V gene (reference sequence). Trimming cost V 0 bases and J 7 bases, with 7 bases left between them. The CDR3 DNA is TGTGCCAGCAGTTTATCTATGAGGCAGCCCCAGCATTTT. This encodes CASSLSMRQPQHF.